This T cell receptor beta chain was retrieved from a study of blood T cell repertoires in COVID-19. On the study more broadly: The United States, Italy and Spain provided the acute and convalescent COVID-19 samples.

V was clipped by 2 bases and J by 4 bases; unmatched bases: 9. There are 16 residues in the CDR3. Germline V lookup: CDR1 SGHNT, CDR2 YYREEE (reference sequence). Measured with immunoSEQ multiplex PCR; TCRdb has only the in-frame clones, and not every one. The sample shows some 270,000 clones, 90% of them seen only once. Participants came from roughly 23 US areas, aged roughly 18 to 89 years. Categorization into cohorts depended on clinical history that participants reported. This sequence originates from a woman aged 30 to 39 with acute COVID-19. Sequencing input: PBMCs or T cells enriched from blood (not recorded which). The rearrangement links TRBV5-4 to TRBJ1-3, with 7 bases lining up with TRBD1. The CDR3 sequence is CASSLEGALSGNTIYF. The CDR3 DNA follows: TGTGCCAGCAGCTTAGAGGGGGCGCTATCAGGAAACACCATATATTTT.